The 27 T cell receptor beta chains reported below all come from one sample, sequenced in a study of blood T cell dynamics during melanoma immunotherapy. Method: immunoSEQ multiplex PCR; TCRdb's copy keeps in-frame clones and lacks some. The sample shows about 10,000 clones, about 88% of them seen only once. Time point meaning: week 3, after first cycle of checkpoint inhibitor. The material sequenced was blood, taken from a patient treated with checkpoint blockade. These receptors originate from a human donor with melanoma.

The rearrangement uses TRBV10-3 and TRBJ1-5; D may be TRBD1 (6 bases). CDR1 is ENHRY and CDR2 is SYGVKD in the germline V gene. Deletions cut 2 bases from V and 0 bases from J, with 11 bases between. This CDR3 has 16 residues. The CDR3 DNA sequence: TGTGCCATCAGTGAGGTAGGGGGGGGTAGCAATCAGCCCCAGCATTTT. This sequence encodes CAISEVGGGSNQPQHF.

This sequence joins TRBV7-3 and TRBJ2-7; 7 bases match TRBD1. The CDR3 totals 16 residues. Germline V CDR1 and CDR2: SGHTA, FQGTGA. Losses at the gene ends were 5 bases for V and 2 bases for J; bases not matched to a gene: 12. CDR3 DNA sequence: TGTGCCAGCAGCCCGAAAGGTGGGACAGAGGCCTACGAGCAGTACTTC. Translation: CASSPKGGTEAYEQYF.

This rearrangement joins TRBV7-9 to TRBJ2-5, with 8 bases identical to TRBD2. V dropped 1 base and J dropped 4; count of bases not matched to a gene: 8. The CDR3 totals 16 residues. CDR1 SEHNR and CDR2 FQNEAQ come from the germline V gene (reference sequence). CDR3 in amino acids: CASSLVAGGRGETQYF. In DNA form, the CDR3 reads TGTGCCAGCAGCTTAGTGGCGGGGGGCCGAGGAGAGACCCAGTACTTC.

About this clone: Within the sample, other DNA sequences also encode this same CDR3. The chain combines TRBV7-2 with TRBJ1-3, with D uncertain. CDR3 length: 13 amino acids. The V gene's germline CDR1 is SGHTA and CDR2 FQGNSA. With 5 bases removed from V and 0 bases from J, the gap between germline ends came to 5 bases. CDR3 nucleotides: TGTGCCAGCAGCCCCAGCTCTGGAAACACCATATATTTT. It yields the protein CASSPSSGNTIYF.

The chain combines TRBV4-3 with TRBJ2-3; 8 nucleotides align to TRBD2. The CDR3 is 20 residues long. With 1 base clipped from V and 4 bases from J, the junction kept 19 bases outside the gene matches. In germline, CDR1 is LGHNA, CDR2 YSLEER. The chain's CDR3 is CASSQGAGGQPLPGADTQYF. The CDR3 DNA follows: TGCGCCAGCAGCCAAGGGGCGGGGGGCCAACCATTGCCTGGCGCAGATACGCAGTATTTT.

The CDR3 region has the DNA TGTGCCAGCAGCGAACTCTCACAGGGGGGCGAGCAGTACTTC. It yields the protein CASSELSQGGEQYF. The chain employs TRBV9 and TRBJ2-7, with 8 nucleotides matching TRBD1. Germline assignment: CDR1 SGDLS and CDR2 YYNGEE. This CDR3 has 14 amino acids. With V trimmed by 3 bases and J by 6 bases, 8 bases remained unmatched. Combining the CDR3 with reference TRBV9 and TRBJ2-7 gives the whole variable domain DSGVTQTPKHLITATGQRVTLRCSPRSGDLSVYWYQQSLDQGLQFLIQYYNGEERAKGNILERFSAQQFPDLHSELNLSSLELGDSALYFCASSELSQGGEQYFGPGTRLTVT.

The CDR3 coding sequence is TGTGCCAGCAGCTTAGGGAAGGGATACGAGCAGTACTTC. Its protein is CASSLGKGYEQYF. The rearrangement joins TRBV7-2 to TRBJ2-7, with D hard to call. Germline CDR1 SGHTA, CDR2 FQGNSA. The CDR3 runs 13 residues. V was trimmed by 1 base and J by 4 bases, leaving 8 bases between them.

The chain is built from TRBV11-1 and TRBJ2-5; D gene uncertain. The germline V gene has CDR1 SGHAT and CDR2 FQDESV (reference sequence). Trimming took 5 bases from V and 1 from J, leaving 5 bases between them. CDR3 size: 12 residues. Here the CDR3 DNA reads TGTGCCAGCAGCCGACCCCAAGAGACCCAGTACTTC. Residues: CASSRPQETQYF.

This chain joins TRBV4-2 and TRBJ2-3; weak D call: TRBD1 (6 bases). The V end lost 3 bases, the J end lost 0 bases, and 13 bases lay between the germline ends. Germline values: CDR1 LGHNA, CDR2 YNFKEQ. This CDR3 has 16 residues. The CDR3 region has the DNA TGTGCCAGCAGCCAGGGTTCGACAGGCAGCACAGATACGCAGTATTTT. This translates into CASSQGSTGSTDTQYF.

The chain has TRBV18 and TRBJ1-2; a possible D gene is TRBD1 (5 bases). The germline V gene has CDR1 KGHSH and CDR2 LQKENI. The CDR3 runs 15 residues. Trimming pared 2 bases from V and 4 bases from J, leaving 14 bases between. CDR3 protein: CASSPGLQELYGYTF. The DNA of the CDR3 is TGTGCCAGCTCACCAGGTCTACAGGAGCTCTATGGCTACACCTTC.

The V call is TRBV27, the J call TRBJ2-2; 7 bases match TRBD1. The J segment lost 4 bases and the V segment lost 6 bases, leaving 5 bases of the junction unmatched. The germline V gene encodes CDR1 MNHEY and CDR2 SMNVEV (reference sequence). The CDR3 is made up of 14 amino acids. CDR3: CASRPGTVTGELFF. The CDR3 nucleotides read TGTGCCAGCAGGCCCGGGACAGTCACCGGGGAGCTGTTTTTT.

The chain is built from TRBV5-1 and TRBJ1-4, with D tentatively TRBD1 (6 bases). CDR3 size: 15 residues. CDR1 and CDR2 from the germline V gene are SGHRS and YFSETQ. V gave up 3 bases and J gave up 8 bases, with 17 bases separating them. The CDR3 region is CASSSGAGLREKLFF. CDR3 DNA: TGCGCCAGCAGCTCAGGGGCCGGCCTTAGGGAAAAACTGTTTTTT.

This clone was detected once. CDR3 DNA: TGTGCCAGCAGCGAACGGATTCGTGATGGCTACACCTTC. This encodes CASSERIRDGYTF. The chain combines TRBV25-1 with TRBJ1-2; D not resolved. The V gene's germline CDR1 is MGHDK and CDR2 SYGVNS. Trimming stripped 6 bases from V and 6 bases from J, with 14 bases between. This CDR3 has 13 residues.

The rearrangement links TRBV6-5 to TRBJ1-1, with D hard to call. The CDR3 extends over 14 amino acids. The V end lost 6 bases, the J end lost 5 bases, and 16 bases lay between the germline ends. CDR1 is MNHEY and CDR2 is SVGAGI in the germline V gene. Here the CDR3 DNA reads TGTGCCAGCAGCCTTTGGACCGCTGGGACTGAAGCTTTCTTT. It yields the protein CASSLWTAGTEAFF.

This clone was counted once. The J gene is TRBJ1-3, the V gene TRBV19; 9 nucleotides line up with TRBD1. Unmatched junction bases numbered 7, after V lost 6 bases and J lost 4 bases. Germline values: CDR1 LNHDA, CDR2 SQIVND (reference sequence). The CDR3 has 15 amino acids. CDR3 nucleotides: TGTGCCAGTAGCCGGGGACAGGGCATGGGAAACACCATATATTTT. Its protein product is CASSRGQGMGNTIYF. Variable domain in full (rest from reference TRBV19 and TRBJ1-3): DGGITQSPKYLFRKEGQNVTLSCEQNLNHDAMYWYRQDPGQGLRLIYYSQIVNDFQKGDIAEGYSVSREKKESFPLTVTSAQKNPTAFYLCASSRGQGMGNTIYFGEGSWLTVV.

The chain employs TRBV18 and TRBJ1-5; a possible D gene is TRBD1 (5 bases). V was clipped by 0 bases and J by 5 bases, with 8 bases between them. The CDR3 totals 14 residues. Germline CDR1 reads KGHSH; CDR2 reads LQKENI. The CDR3 DNA reads as TGTGCCAGCTCACCACCCAGGGTGGATCAGCCCCAGCATTTT. It encodes CASSPPRVDQPQHF.

The chain has TRBV7-2 and TRBJ1-4; a weak D match, TRBD1 (6 bases). Germline V gene data show CDR1 as SGHTA and CDR2 as FQGNSA. V shed 5 bases and J shed 4 bases, with 11 bases lying between them. The CDR3 has 14 amino acids. The CDR3 bases are TGTGCCAGCAGCGTACAGGGTATTAATGAAAAACTGTTTTTT. It encodes CASSVQGINEKLFF.

This clone was seen a handful of times. The chain carries TRBV5-1 and TRBJ1-1; 11 nucleotides align to TRBD1. Losses at the gene ends were 4 bases for V and 8 bases for J; bases not matched to a gene: 4. The germline V gene has CDR1 SGHRS and CDR2 YFSETQ. CDR3 length: 13 amino acids. The CDR3 bases are TGCGCCAGCAGCAGCGGACAGGGGGCCGAAGCTTTCTTT. Translation: CASSSGQGAEAFF.

In the case of this clone: One end of the junction does not line up with germline, which may come from a read error. CDR3 region: CASSLDSGSGEQFF. Here the CDR3 DNA reads TGTGCTAGCAGCTTGGATTCCGGGTCGGGTGAGCAGTTCTTC. The chain links TRBV7-7 to TRBJ2-1; D ambiguous. Germline values: CDR1 SSHAT, CDR2 FNYEAQ (reference sequence). This CDR3 region has 14 residues. The variable domain in full, completed from reference TRBV7-7 and TRBJ2-1, reads GAGVSQSPRYKVTKRGQDVTLRCDPISSHATLYWYQQALGQGPEFLTYFNYEAQPDKSGLPSDRFSAERPEGSISTLTIQRTEQRDSAMYRCASSLDSGSGEQFFGPGTRLTVL.

The chain combines TRBV19 with TRBJ2-7; TRBD1 agrees at 9 bases. After removal of 3 bases from V and 4 bases from J, the junction contained 4 bases not matched to a gene. The CDR3 extends over 14 amino acids. Germline lookup yields CDR1 LNHDA and CDR2 SQIVND (reference sequence). The CDR3, as DNA: TGTGCCAGTAGTATCTACAGGGGGCTGTACGAGCAGTACTTC. Translating it yields CASSIYRGLYEQYF.

The chain recombines TRBV6-5 with TRBJ2-7; 10 nucleotides agree with TRBD2. V gave up 2 bases and J gave up 2 bases; unmatched junction bases: 3. Germline V gene sequence: CDR1 MNHEY, CDR2 SVGAGI. The CDR3 sequence is 15 residues long. CDR3 coding DNA: TGTGCCAGCAGTTACGAAGCGGGGGGGGCCTACGAGCAGTACTTC. Its protein is CASSYEAGGAYEQYF.

The genes are TRBV6-5 and TRBJ1-1; no definite D call. The CDR3 extends over 15 amino acids. Germline CDR1 is MNHEY and CDR2 is SVGAGI. V lost 5 bases to trimming and J lost 0 bases, with 13 bases between them. This chain's CDR3 is CASSRQTSMNTEAFF. In DNA, the CDR3 is TGTGCCAGCAGTCGGCAGACAAGCATGAACACTGAAGCTTTCTTT.

V is TRBV18 and J is TRBJ1-4, with D unresolved. V shed 3 bases and J shed 8 bases, with 7 bases lying between them. CDR3 length: 12 residues. CDR1 is KGHSH and CDR2 is LQKENI in the germline V gene. In DNA form, the CDR3 reads TGTGCCAGCTCACCCTTGGGCGAAAAACTGTTTTTT. Protein: CASSPLGEKLFF.

In its sample, this clone was seen once. V gene TRBV11-2 combines with J gene TRBJ2-3, with unresolved D. The V and J ends lost 5 bases and 3 bases respectively, with 6 bases between them. Germline CDR1 and CDR2: SGHAT and FQNNGV. The CDR3 is made up of 12 amino acids. CDR3 coding DNA: TGTGCCAGCAGCGTCGTAACAGATACGCAGTATTTT. This gives the protein CASSVVTDTQYF.

The chain is built from TRBV18 and TRBJ2-1; 9 bases fit TRBD1. The CDR3 has 13 residues. Trimming took 6 bases from V and 10 from J; bases not matched to a gene: 7. Germline CDR1 is KGHSH and CDR2 is LQKENI. CDR3 sequence: CASSGQGNSEQFF. As DNA, the CDR3 is TGTGCCAGCTCCGGACAGGGGAATAGCGAGCAGTTCTTC.

This chain connects TRBV9 to TRBJ1-5; no firm D call. Trimming cost V 2 bases and J 4 bases, with 10 bases left between them. In germline, CDR1 is SGDLS, CDR2 YYNGEE. The CDR3 covers 14 residues. CDR3: CASSVNNGNQPQHF. The CDR3 region has the DNA TGTGCCAGCAGCGTCAATAACGGGAATCAGCCCCAGCATTTT.

The table lists this clone with a few counts. This rearrangement joins TRBV5-6 to TRBJ1-5, with D possibly TRBD1 on 5 matching bases. Germline V lookup: CDR1 SGHDT, CDR2 YYEEEE. The CDR3 is 12 residues long. V was clipped by 0 bases and J by 10 bases, with 8 bases between them. In DNA, the CDR3 is TGTGCCAGCAGCTTGGCTCGGGGCCCCCAGCATTTT. Protein product: CASSLARGPQHF.